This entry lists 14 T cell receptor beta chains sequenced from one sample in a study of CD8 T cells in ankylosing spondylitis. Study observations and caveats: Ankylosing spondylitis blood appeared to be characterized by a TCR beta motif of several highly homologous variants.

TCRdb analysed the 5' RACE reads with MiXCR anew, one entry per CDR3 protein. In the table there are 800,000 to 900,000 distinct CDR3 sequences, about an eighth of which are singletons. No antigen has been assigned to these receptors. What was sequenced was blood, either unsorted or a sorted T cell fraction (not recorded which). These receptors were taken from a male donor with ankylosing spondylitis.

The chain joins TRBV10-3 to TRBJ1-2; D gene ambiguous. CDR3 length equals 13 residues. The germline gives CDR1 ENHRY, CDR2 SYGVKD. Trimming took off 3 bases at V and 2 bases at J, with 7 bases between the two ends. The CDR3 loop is CAISDLKNYGYTF. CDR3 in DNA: TGTGCCATCAGTGATTTGAAGAACTATGGCTACACCTTC.

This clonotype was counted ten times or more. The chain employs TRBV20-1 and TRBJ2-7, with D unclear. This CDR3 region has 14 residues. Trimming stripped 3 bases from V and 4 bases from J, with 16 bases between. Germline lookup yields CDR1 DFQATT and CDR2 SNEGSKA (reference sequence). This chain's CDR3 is CSASPGSDSYEQYF. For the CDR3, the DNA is TGCAGTGCTAGTCCCGGGTCCGACTCTTACGAGCAGTACTTC.

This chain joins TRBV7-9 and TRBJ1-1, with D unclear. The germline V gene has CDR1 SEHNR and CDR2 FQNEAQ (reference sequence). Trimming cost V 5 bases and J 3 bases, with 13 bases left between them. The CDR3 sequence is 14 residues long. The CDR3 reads CASSSQSGDTEAFF. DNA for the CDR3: TGTGCCAGCAGCAGTCAGAGTGGCGACACTGAAGCTTTCTTT.

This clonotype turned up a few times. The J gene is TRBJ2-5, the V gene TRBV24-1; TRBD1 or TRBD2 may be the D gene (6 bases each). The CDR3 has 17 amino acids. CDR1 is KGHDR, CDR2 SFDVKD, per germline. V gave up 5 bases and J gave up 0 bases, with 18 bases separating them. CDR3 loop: CATSAGGRSSYQETQYF. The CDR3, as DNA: TGTGCCACCAGTGCCGGGGGCAGAAGCTCGTACCAAGAGACCCAGTACTTC.

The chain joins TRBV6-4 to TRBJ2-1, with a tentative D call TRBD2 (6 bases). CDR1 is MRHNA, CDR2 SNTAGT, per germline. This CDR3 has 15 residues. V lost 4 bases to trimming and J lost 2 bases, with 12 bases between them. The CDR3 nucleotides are TGTGCCAGCAGTGTAGCGGAGGGACCCTACAATGAGCAGTTCTTC. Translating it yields CASSVAEGPYNEQFF.

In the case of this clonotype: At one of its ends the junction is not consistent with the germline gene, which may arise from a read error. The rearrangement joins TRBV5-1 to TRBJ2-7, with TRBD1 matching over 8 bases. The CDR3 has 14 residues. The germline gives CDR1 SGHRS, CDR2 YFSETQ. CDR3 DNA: TGCGCCAGCAGCACCAAGGGACAGGTTGACGAGCGGTACTTC. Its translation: CASSTKGQVDERYF.

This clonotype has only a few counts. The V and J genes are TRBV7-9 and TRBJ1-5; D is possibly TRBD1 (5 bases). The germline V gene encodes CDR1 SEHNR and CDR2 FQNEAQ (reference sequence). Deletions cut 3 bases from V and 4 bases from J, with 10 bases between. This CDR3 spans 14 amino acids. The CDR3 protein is CASSFGTQNQPQHF. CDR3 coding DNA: TGTGCCAGCAGCTTCGGGACTCAAAATCAGCCCCAGCATTTT.

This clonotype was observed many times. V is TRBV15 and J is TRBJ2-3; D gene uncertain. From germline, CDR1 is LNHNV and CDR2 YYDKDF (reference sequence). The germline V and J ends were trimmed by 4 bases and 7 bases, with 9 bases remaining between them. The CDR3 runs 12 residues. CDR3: CATSTTRNTQYF. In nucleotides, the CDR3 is TGTGCCACCAGCACCACACGTAATACGCAGTATTTT.

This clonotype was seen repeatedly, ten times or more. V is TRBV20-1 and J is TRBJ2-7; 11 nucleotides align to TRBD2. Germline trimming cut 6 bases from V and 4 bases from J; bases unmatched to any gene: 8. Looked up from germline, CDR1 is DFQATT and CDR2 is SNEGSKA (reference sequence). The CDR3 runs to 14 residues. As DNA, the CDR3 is TGCAGTGCCCTCCCGGGACTAGCGGTTTACGAGCAGTACTTC. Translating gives CSALPGLAVYEQYF.

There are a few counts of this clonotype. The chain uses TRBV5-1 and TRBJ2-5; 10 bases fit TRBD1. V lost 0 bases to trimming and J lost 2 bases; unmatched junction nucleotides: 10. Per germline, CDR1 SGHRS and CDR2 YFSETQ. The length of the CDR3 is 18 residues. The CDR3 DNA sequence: TGCGCCAGCAGCTTGGGCGATGTCCGGGACAGGGGTCAAGAGACCCAGTACTTC. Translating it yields CASSLGDVRDRGQETQYF.

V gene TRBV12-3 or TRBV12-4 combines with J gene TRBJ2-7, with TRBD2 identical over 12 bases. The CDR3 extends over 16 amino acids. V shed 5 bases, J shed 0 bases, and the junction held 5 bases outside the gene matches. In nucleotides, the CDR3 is TGTGCCAGCAGTGGACTAGCGGGGACAAGCTCCTACGAGCAGTACTTC. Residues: CASSGLAGTSSYEQYF.

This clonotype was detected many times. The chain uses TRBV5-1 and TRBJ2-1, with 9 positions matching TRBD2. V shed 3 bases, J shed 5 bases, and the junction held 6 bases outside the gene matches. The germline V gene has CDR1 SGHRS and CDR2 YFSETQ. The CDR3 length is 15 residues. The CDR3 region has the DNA TGCGCCAGCAGCTGGTTAGCGGGGGCCCACAATGAGCAGTTCTTC. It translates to CASSWLAGAHNEQFF.

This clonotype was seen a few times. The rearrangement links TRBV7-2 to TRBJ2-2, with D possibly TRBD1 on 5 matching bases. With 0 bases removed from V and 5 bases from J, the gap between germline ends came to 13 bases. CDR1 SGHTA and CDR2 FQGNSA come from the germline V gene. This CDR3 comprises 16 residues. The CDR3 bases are TGTGCCAGCAGCTTAGCTGCACTTCAGGGAACCGGGGAGCTGTTTTTT. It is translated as CASSLAALQGTGELFF.

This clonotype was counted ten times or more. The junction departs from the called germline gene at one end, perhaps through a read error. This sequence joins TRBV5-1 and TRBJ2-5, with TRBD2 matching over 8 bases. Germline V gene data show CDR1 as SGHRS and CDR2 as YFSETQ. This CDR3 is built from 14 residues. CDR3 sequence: CASSLAGGLETQYF. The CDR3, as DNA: TGTGCCAGCAGCTTGGCGGGAGGTTTAGAGACCCAGTACTTC.